The rows below give T cell receptor beta chains drawn from one sample of a study of cytomegalovirus exposure and HLA in healthy donors. Clones were sequenced by immunoSEQ multiplex PCR, and TCRdb holds only the in-frame ones, with some missing. The table records approximately 130,000 clones, around 72% of them present only once. The specimen was PBMCs. Every receptor here comes from a woman in her forties in good health and CMV-seronegative. Each CDR3 is given with its conserved first and last residue. Fields, in order: V gene, D gene, J gene, clone size, CDR3 DNA, CDR3 protein. D genes are given only for firm matches. Clone size is stated in some rows and not others, as once, few, many or a class when expanded.

TRBV28,.,TRBJ1-1,.,TGTGCCAGCAGTAAAACAGGGAGGGGAAACACTGAAGCTTTCTTT,CASSKTGRGNTEAFF
TRBV9,TRBD2,TRBJ2-1,once,TGTGCCAGCAGCGTATCGATCCAGGGAGGGCCTCGACAGTTCTTC,CASSVSIQGGPRQFF
TRBV28,TRBD1,TRBJ1-5,.,TGTGCCAGCACGCTTAGAACGGGGACAGCAGATCAGCCCCAGCATTTT,CASTLRTGTADQPQHF
TRBV29-1,.,TRBJ1-1,few,TGCAGCACCCGCGGAGGGGACACTGAAGCTTTCTTT,CSTRGGDTEAFF
TRBV19,.,TRBJ2-1,.,TGTGCCAGTCGAAGTGGAGGCGGGGGCCCTGAGCAGTTCTTC,CASRSGGGGPEQFF
TRBV28,TRBD2,TRBJ2-1,.,TGTGCCAGCAGTCGGACTAGCGGGAGTTCACGGCAGTTCTTC,CASSRTSGSSRQFF
TRBV6-1,TRBD2,TRBJ2-5,.,TGTGCCAGCAGTGGGAAGGGACTAGCGGGAGGAAGGGAGACCCAGTACTTC,CASSGKGLAGGRETQYF
TRBV11-2,TRBD1,TRBJ2-1,.,TGTGCCAGCAGCTGGGGACAGGGCTATGAGCAGTTCTTC,CASSWGQGYEQFF
TRBV4-2,TRBD2,TRBJ2-3,once,TGTGCCAGCAGCCAAGAGCCCGGACTAGCAGTGACTCTTAGAGATACGCAGTATTTT,CASSQEPGLAVTLRDTQYF
TRBV29-1,TRBD1,TRBJ2-3,.,TGCAGCGTCTCCACGGGACAGTCCGTAAGCACAGATACGCAGTATTTT,CSVSTGQSVSTDTQYF
TRBV9,.,TRBJ1-2,.,TGTGCCAGCAGCGTAGCGGGCGGGGGGCTCGGCTATGGCTACACCTTC,CASSVAGGGLGYGYTF
TRBV27,.,TRBJ1-6,.,TGTGCCAGCAGTTTATCCGGTCCAGGGTCGGGCCGGTCACATAATTCACCCCTCCACTTT,CASSLSGPGSGRSHNSPLHF
TRBV6-6,.,TRBJ1-1,.,TGTGCCAGCAGTTACGGGGGCTTGAACACTGAAGCTTTCTTT,CASSYGGLNTEAFF
TRBV6-6,TRBD1,TRBJ1-2,.,TGTGCCAGCACCTACAGGGGCGCGGCTAACTATGGCTACACCTTC,CASTYRGAANYGYTF
TRBV2,TRBD2,TRBJ2-1,.,TGTGCCAGCAGTGGTCTAGCGGGGGGCGACAATGAGCAGTTCTTC,CASSGLAGGDNEQFF